The clone carrying this TCR beta chain came up many times. Each CDR3 protein gets one entry after TCRdb re-called the reads with MiXCR. The repertoire holds around 190,000 distinct CDR3 sequences, approximately 14% seen once, with roughly 27% in the top ten. The CDR3 is made up of 15 amino acids. CDR1 is SGHTA and CDR2 is FQGNSA in the germline V gene. The V end lost 5 bases, the J end lost 1 base, and 14 bases lay between the germline ends. These data are taken from a study of T cell repertoires in cytomegalovirus infection. V usage is TRBV7-2 and J usage is TRBJ1-1, with a weak D call TRBD1 (6 bases). Sequencing was done on a sample of PBMCs. The receptor was isolated from a human donor in good health (CMV status not recorded). Some clones in this sample may be carry-over from other donors' samples. CDR3 sequence reads: CASSPTGTWNTEAFF. CDR3 nucleotides: TGTGCCAGCAGCCCAACAGGGACTTGGAACACTGAAGCTTTCTTT.